This T cell receptor beta chain stems from a study of cytomegalovirus exposure and HLA in healthy donors. This PCR relied on a set of 60 Vbeta primers and 13 Jbeta primers. The data were produced by immunoSEQ multiplex PCR, yet TCRdb's version contains in-frame clones alone and is incomplete. Among 150,000 to 250,000 clones listed, around 80% were seen once. The CDR3 totals 16 residues. Germline-derived CDR1 and CDR2 are SGHRS and YFSETQ. The ends lost 0 bases at V and 5 bases at J; junction bases unmatched: 10. This sequence joins TRBV5-1 and TRBJ2-5; 7 bases map to TRBD1. Sequenced: PBMCs. The sequence was collected from a woman aged 25 to 39 in good health and CMV-seropositive. CDR3 sequence reads: CASSLAGVGGMETQYF. CDR3 sequence (DNA): TGCGCCAGCAGCTTGGCCGGAGTAGGGGGCATGGAGACCCAGTACTTC.